These 8 T cell receptor beta chains originate from one sample sequenced in a study of T cell responses to AZD1222 COVID-19 vaccine. Measured with immunoSEQ multiplex PCR; TCRdb has only the in-frame clones, and not every one. The sample has about 100,000 clones; about 87% are singletons. The starting material was peripheral blood, obtained on day 0 of AZD1222 vaccination. These receptors were collected from an adult in good health.

This clone has a single count. The same CDR3 can be traced to other DNA sequences in this sample. The rearrangement joins TRBV20-1 to TRBJ2-5; D perhaps matches TRBD1 (5 bases). Deletions cut 6 bases from V and 5 bases from J, with 10 bases between. This CDR3 has 11 amino acids. Germline lookup yields CDR1 DFQATT and CDR2 SNEGSKA (reference sequence). Here the CDR3 DNA reads TGCAGTGCCCGGAAGGGGGAGACCCAGTACTTC. Translated: CSARKGETQYF.

The chain uses TRBV11-2 and TRBJ1-2; 7 nucleotides line up with TRBD1. CDR3 length: 12 amino acids. With V trimmed by 6 bases and J by 10 bases, 8 bases remained unmatched. Germline lookup yields CDR1 SGHAT and CDR2 FQNNGV. The CDR3, as DNA: TGTGCCAGCAGTTTGACAGGGCGTGACTACACCTTC. It encodes CASSLTGRDYTF.

The chain is built from TRBV2 and TRBJ2-3; tentative D call: TRBD2 (6 bases). The CDR3 extends over 14 amino acids. The germline V gene encodes CDR1 SNHLY and CDR2 FYNNEI. With 8 bases removed from V and 6 bases from J, the gap between germline ends came to 18 bases. Written as DNA, the CDR3 is TGTGCCAGCCTTTGGAGCGGAGGAGGGGATACGCAGTATTTT. Amino acids: CASLWSGGGDTQYF.

The chain is built from TRBV2 and TRBJ2-2; 8 bases line up with TRBD2. CDR1 is SNHLY, CDR2 FYNNEI, per germline. Trimming removed 4 bases from V and 5 bases from J; junction bases left unmatched: 9. The CDR3 is made up of 16 amino acids. CDR3 sequence: CASSGFSGDRTGELFF. The CDR3 bases are TGTGCCAGCAGTGGGTTTAGCGGGGATCGAACCGGGGAGCTGTTTTTT.

This chain links TRBV15 with TRBJ2-1, with unresolved D. CDR3 length equals 15 residues. Germline V gene data show CDR1 as LNHNV and CDR2 as YYDKDF (reference sequence). V shed 0 bases and J shed 2 bases, with 8 bases lying between them. The CDR3 loop reads CATSRDRTPYNEQFF. DNA of the CDR3: TGTGCCACCAGCAGAGATCGTACGCCCTACAATGAGCAGTTCTTC.

This clone has just one count. The V gene is TRBV5-1, the J gene TRBJ2-2; possible D gene TRBD1, 6 bases. V gave up 2 bases and J gave up 4 bases, with 9 bases separating them. CDR3 length equals 14 residues. Germline CDR1 and CDR2: SGHRS and YFSETQ. The CDR3 DNA reads as TGCGCCAGCAGCTTACAGGGAATCACCGGGGAGCTGTTTTTT. Protein product: CASSLQGITGELFF.

This rearrangement joins TRBV19 to TRBJ1-2, with D uncertain. CDR1 and CDR2 from the germline V gene are LNHDA and SQIVND (reference sequence). The CDR3 runs to 11 residues. V lost 7 bases to trimming and J lost 4 bases, with 7 bases between them. In DNA, the CDR3 is TGTGCCAGTACCTCAGGCTATGGCTACACCTTC. Protein: CASTSGYGYTF.

The chain is built from TRBV7-9 and TRBJ2-1; a weak D match, TRBD2 (5 bases). This CDR3 comprises 13 residues. Per germline, CDR1 SEHNR and CDR2 FQNEAQ (reference sequence). V lost 6 bases and J 15 bases, leaving 21 bases between the germline ends. The CDR3 sequence: CASRPLASSGPFF. Here the CDR3 DNA reads TGTGCCAGCAGGCCGTTAGCGAGCTCGGGTCCGTTCTTC.